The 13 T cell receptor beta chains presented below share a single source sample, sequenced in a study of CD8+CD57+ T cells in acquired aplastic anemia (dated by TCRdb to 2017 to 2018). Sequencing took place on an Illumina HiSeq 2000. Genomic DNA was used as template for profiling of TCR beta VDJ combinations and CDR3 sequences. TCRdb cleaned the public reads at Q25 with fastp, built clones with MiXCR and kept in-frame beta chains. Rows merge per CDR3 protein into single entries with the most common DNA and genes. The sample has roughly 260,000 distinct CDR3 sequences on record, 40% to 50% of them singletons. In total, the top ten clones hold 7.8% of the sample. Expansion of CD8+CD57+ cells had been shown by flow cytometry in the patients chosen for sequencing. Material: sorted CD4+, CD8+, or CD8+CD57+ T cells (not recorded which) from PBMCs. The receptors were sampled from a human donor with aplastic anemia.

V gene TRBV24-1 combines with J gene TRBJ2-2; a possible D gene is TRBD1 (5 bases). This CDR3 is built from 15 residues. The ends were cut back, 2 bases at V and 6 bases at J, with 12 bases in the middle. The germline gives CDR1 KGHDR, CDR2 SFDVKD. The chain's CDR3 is CATSDSQGKAGELFF. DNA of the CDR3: TGTGCCACCAGTGATTCGCAGGGAAAAGCCGGGGAGCTGTTTTTT.

The CDR3 protein is CASSREANGYTF. CDR3 DNA: TGTGCCAGCAGCCGAGAGGCGAATGGCTACACCTTC. The chain combines TRBV7-2 with TRBJ1-2; D is unresolved. V was cut by 5 bases and J by 6 bases, with 10 bases left in between. Germline V gene sequence: CDR1 SGHTA, CDR2 FQGNSA. The CDR3 contains 12 residues.

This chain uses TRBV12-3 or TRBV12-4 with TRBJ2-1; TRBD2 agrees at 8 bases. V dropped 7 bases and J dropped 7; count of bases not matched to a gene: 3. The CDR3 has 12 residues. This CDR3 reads CASNERGNEQFF. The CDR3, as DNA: TGTGCCAGCAACGAGCGGGGGAATGAGCAGTTCTTC.

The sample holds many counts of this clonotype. The CDR3 DNA follows: TGTGCCAGCAGCTCCACAGGGCCCGGGGAGCTGTTTTTT. It yields the protein CASSSTGPGELFF. This chain joins TRBV7-8 and TRBJ2-2, with D tentatively TRBD1 (6 bases). Germline V gene lookup returns CDR1 SGHVS and CDR2 FQNEAQ. The V gene lost 4 bases and the J gene lost 6 bases, with 9 bases spanning the gap. This CDR3 has 13 amino acids.

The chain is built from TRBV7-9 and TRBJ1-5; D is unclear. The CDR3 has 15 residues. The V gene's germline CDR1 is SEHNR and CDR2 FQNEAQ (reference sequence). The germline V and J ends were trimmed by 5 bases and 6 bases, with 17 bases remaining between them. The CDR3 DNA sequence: TGTGCCAGCAGCCTGGGGAGAGGGCTAGTTCAGCCCCAGCATTTT. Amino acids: CASSLGRGLVQPQHF.

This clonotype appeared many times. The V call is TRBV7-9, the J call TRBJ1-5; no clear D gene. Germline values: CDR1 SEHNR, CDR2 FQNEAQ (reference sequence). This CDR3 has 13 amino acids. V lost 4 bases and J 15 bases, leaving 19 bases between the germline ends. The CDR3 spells CASSSGERAAWHF. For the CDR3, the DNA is TGTGCCAGCAGCTCGGGAGAAAGAGCGGCCTGGCATTTT.

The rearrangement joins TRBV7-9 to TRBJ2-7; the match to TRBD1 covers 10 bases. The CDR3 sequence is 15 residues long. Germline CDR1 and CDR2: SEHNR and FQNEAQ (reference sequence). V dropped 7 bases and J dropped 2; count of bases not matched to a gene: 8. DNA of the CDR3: TGTGCCAGCATCTCGGACAGGGGGTTAACCTACGAGCAGTACTTC. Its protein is CASISDRGLTYEQYF.

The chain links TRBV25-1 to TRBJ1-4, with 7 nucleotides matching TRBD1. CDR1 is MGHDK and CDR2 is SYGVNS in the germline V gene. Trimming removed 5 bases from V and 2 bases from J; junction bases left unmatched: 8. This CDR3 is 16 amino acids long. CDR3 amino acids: CASSKGAGHTNEKLFF. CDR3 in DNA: TGTGCCAGCAGTAAGGGGGCGGGGCATACTAATGAAAAACTGTTTTTT.

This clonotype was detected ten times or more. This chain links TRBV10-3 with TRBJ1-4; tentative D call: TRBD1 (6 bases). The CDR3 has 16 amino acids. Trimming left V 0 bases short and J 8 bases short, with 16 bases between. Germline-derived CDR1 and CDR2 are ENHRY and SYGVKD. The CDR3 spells CAISESGPGDVEKLFF. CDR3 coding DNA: TGTGCCATCAGTGAGTCTGGGCCAGGGGACGTGGAAAAACTGTTTTTT.

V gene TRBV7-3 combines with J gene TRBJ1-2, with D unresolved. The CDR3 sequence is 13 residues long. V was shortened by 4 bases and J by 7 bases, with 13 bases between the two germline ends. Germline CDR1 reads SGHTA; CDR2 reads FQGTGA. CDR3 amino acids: CASSSTNSGGYTF. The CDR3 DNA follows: TGTGCCAGCAGCTCGACTAACAGTGGTGGCTACACCTTC. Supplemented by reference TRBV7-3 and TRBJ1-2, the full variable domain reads GAGVSQTPSNKVTEKGKYVELRCDPISGHTALYWYRQSLGQGPEFLIYFQGTGAADDSGLPNDRFFAVRPEGSVSTLKIQRTERGDSAVYLCASSSTNSGGYTFGSGTRLTVV.

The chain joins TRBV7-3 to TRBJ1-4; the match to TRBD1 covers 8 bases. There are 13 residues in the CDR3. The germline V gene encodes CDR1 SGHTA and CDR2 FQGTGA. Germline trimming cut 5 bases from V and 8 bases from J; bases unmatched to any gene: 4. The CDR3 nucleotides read TGTGCCAGCAGCACGGACAGGGACGAAAAACTGTTTTTT. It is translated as CASSTDRDEKLFF.

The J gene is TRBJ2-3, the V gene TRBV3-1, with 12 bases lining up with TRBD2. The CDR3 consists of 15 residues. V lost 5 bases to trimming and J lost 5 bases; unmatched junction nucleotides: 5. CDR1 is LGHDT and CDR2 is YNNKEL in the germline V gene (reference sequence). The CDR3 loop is CASSATSGRIDTQYF. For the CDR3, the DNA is TGTGCCAGCAGCGCGACTAGCGGGAGAATAGATACGCAGTATTTT.

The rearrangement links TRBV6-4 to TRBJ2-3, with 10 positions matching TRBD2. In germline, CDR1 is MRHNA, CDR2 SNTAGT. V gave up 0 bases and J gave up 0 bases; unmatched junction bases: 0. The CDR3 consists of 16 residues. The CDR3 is CASSDSSGRSTDTQYF. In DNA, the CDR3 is TGTGCCAGCAGTGACTCTAGCGGGAGGAGCACAGATACGCAGTATTTT.